The clone carrying this T cell receptor beta chain appeared many times. Its target is not known. Over 18 months, lack of ophthalmopathy progression marked Graves' hyperthyroidism as stable. V dropped 4 bases and J dropped 0 bases, with 7 bases sitting between them. The germline V gene encodes CDR1 LGHDT and CDR2 YNNKEL (reference sequence). The CDR3 has 14 residues. Amplification of TCR beta CDR3 regions used RNA as the template. During a first-round RT-PCR of the TCR CDR3, the HTBI primer set was used. TCRdb reprocessed the multiplex PCR reads via MiXCR and lists one record per CDR3 protein. The profile shows 210,000 or so distinct CDR3 sequences, 15% to 20% of them singletons. The source of the sample is a study of T cells in Graves' hyperthyroidism and ophthalmopathy. Study as a whole: Peripheral blood sampling occurred at initial diagnosis, before any treatment. Study findings and constraints: Expanded thyroid clonotypes (above 0.001) were mostly also found in blood.

The chain recombines TRBV3-1 with TRBJ1-5; D is ambiguous. Source material: blood. The receptor comes from a man between 45 and 60 years old with Graves' hyperthyroidism. CDR3 nucleotide sequence: TGTGCCAGCAGCCCGACCGATAGCAATCAGCCCCAGCATTTT. Protein sequence: CASSPTDSNQPQHF.